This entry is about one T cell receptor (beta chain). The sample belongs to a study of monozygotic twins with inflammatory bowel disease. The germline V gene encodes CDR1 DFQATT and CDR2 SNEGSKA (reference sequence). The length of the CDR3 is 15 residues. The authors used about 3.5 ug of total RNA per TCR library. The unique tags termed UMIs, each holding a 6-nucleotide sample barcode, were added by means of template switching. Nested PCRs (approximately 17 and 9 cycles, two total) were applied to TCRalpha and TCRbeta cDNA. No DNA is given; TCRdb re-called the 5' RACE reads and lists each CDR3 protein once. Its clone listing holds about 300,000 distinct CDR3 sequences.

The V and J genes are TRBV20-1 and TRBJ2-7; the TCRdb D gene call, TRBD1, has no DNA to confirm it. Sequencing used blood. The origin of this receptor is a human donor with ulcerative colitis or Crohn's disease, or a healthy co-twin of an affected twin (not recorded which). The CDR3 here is CSARVQDRDSYEQYF.